This T cell receptor (beta chain) was sequenced for a study of beta chain features in type 1 diabetes. Expressed TCRB transcripts got sequenced, as all isolated RNA was reverse transcribed. The average read count of naive, central memory and regulatory T cell samples was around 3.6 million. The assay was immunoSEQ multiplex PCR, and TCRdb's table has in-frame clones only and misses some. The repertoire consists of around 340,000 clones, with about 19% occurring once and the leading ten covering about 0.045%. Germline CDR1 reads SGDLS; CDR2 reads YYNGEE. V was trimmed by 4 bases and J by 5 bases, leaving 6 bases between them. The CDR3 runs to 11 residues.

The sequence was obtained from a woman between 18 and 29 years old in good health. The genes are TRBV9 and TRBJ2-5; D remains unclear. The sequenced sample consisted of naive CD4+ T cells from blood. The CDR3 DNA is TGTGCCAGCAGCTTCGGGGAGACCCAGTACTTC. Translated: CASSFGETQYF.